These 22 T cell receptor beta chains originate from one sample sequenced in a study of post-analysis software for immune sequencing data. Notes on the study in general: Higher frequency in patients than in controls was seen for about five TRBV segments, with TRBV5-6, TRBV5-1 and TRBV20-1 among them.

Their target antigens are unknown. Researchers reported that TCR beta cDNA libraries carried unique molecular identifiers. TCRdb independently ran MiXCR on the PCR reads; one entry per CDR3 protein. The sample lists over 150,000 distinct CDR3 sequences, approximately 31% occurring once. Sequenced input: blood. The receptor source for this set is a girl between 5 and 17 years old with multiple sclerosis.

With regard to this clonotype: As the CDR3 is not closed by the conserved phenylalanine or tryptophan, this likely results from a read error. J is TRBJ2-5 and V is TRBV5-1; D possibly corresponds to TRBD1 (6 bases). Matching the DNA end better, TRBJ2-7 makes the J call doubtful. The germline gives CDR1 SGHRS, CDR2 YFSETQ. CDR3 length: 15 residues. Written as DNA, the CDR3 is TGCGCCAGCAGCTTGGCCGGACAGTGGAGCTACGAGCAGTACTAC. It specifies CASSLAGQWSYEQYY.

The chain couples TRBV5-4 to TRBJ2-7, with TRBD1 identical over 10 bases. After removal of 0 bases from V and 5 bases from J, the junction contained 5 bases not matched to a gene. The CDR3 is 15 residues long. In germline, CDR1 is SGHNT, CDR2 YYREEE (reference sequence). CDR3 amino acids: CASSLETGGPNEQYF. The CDR3, as DNA: TGTGCCAGCAGCTTGGAGACAGGGGGCCCGAACGAGCAGTACTTC. The full variable domain, rest sourced from reference TRBV5-4 and TRBJ2-7, is ETGVTQSPTHLIKTRGQQVTLRCSSQSGHNTVSWYQQALGQGPQFIFQYYREEENGRGNFPPRFSGLQFPNYSSELNVNALELDDSALYLCASSLETGGPNEQYFGPGTRLTVT.

This clonotype was recorded at least ten times. The V call is TRBV29-1, the J call TRBJ2-1; TRBD2 is a possible D gene (5 bases). From germline, CDR1 is SQVTM and CDR2 ANQGSEA. The CDR3 contains 14 residues. V lost 1 base, J lost 9 bases, and 16 bases lay in between. CDR3 coding DNA: TGCAGCGTTGAAGTATTGGAGGCCGCCAGTGAGCAGTTCTTC. Translated: CSVEVLEAASEQFF.

This clonotype turned up a few times. The chain has TRBV30 and TRBJ2-7, with TRBD2 as a possible D gene (5 bases). Per germline, CDR1 GTSNPN and CDR2 SVGIG (reference sequence). CDR3 size: 11 residues. The V end lost 3 bases, the J end lost 4 bases, and 7 bases lay between the germline ends. As DNA, the CDR3 is TGTGCCTGGAGAACGGGGTACGAGCAGTACTTC. Its translation is CAWRTGYEQYF.

The chain links TRBV11-1 to TRBJ2-1; 8 bases agree with TRBD1. This CDR3 has 15 amino acids. Germline V gene sequence: CDR1 SGHAT, CDR2 FQDESV (reference sequence). With 5 bases clipped from V and 5 bases from J, the junction kept 8 bases outside the gene matches. The CDR3 is CASSPGQGPHNEQFF. The CDR3 DNA is TGTGCCAGCAGCCCCGGACAGGGTCCGCACAATGAGCAGTTCTTC.

This clonotype was observed a handful of times. V is TRBV21-1 and J is TRBJ2-1; the table's D gene call, TRBD2, was not cross checked with the DNA. TRBV21-1 represents a pseudogene. The CDR3 is made up of 15 amino acids. The CDR3 protein is CASHETGVGYNEQFF. CDR3 DNA sequence: TGTGCCAGCCACGAGACGGGAGTAGGCTACAATGAGCAGTTCTTC.

The chain links TRBV20-1 to TRBJ1-4; 10 bases are a match to TRBD1. There are 12 residues in the CDR3. Trimming at V came to 1 base and at J to 12 bases, leaving 2 bases not matched to a gene. CDR1 and CDR2 from the germline V gene are DFQATT and SNEGSKA (reference sequence). The DNA of the CDR3 is TGCAGTGCTAGAGTAGACAGGGGGCAACTGTTTTTT. Protein product: CSARVDRGQLFF.

V is TRBV28 and J is TRBJ1-5, with D perhaps matching TRBD1 (5 bases). This CDR3 contains 15 residues. Germline lookup yields CDR1 MDHEN and CDR2 SYDVKM. V lost 3 bases, J lost 4 bases, and 13 bases lay in between. In DNA, the CDR3 is TGTGCCAGCAGTTTGAGGGGAGTGGTTAATCAGCCCCAGCATTTT. Translation gives CASSLRGVVNQPQHF.

Many counts were recorded for this clonotype. This chain joins TRBV4-1 and TRBJ2-1; D gene ambiguous. CDR1 and CDR2 from the germline V gene are MGHRA and YSYEKL. The CDR3 loop spans 15 amino acids. V lost 2 bases to trimming and J lost 6 bases, with 14 bases between them. The CDR3 region has the DNA TGCGCCAGCAGCCAACCCGCTGTTCGGCTCAATGAGCAGTTCTTC. Its protein product is CASSQPAVRLNEQFF.

This chain joins TRBV4-1 and TRBJ2-7; no firm D call. The CDR3 is made up of 13 amino acids. V lost 1 base, J lost 3 bases, and 7 bases lay in between. The germline V gene has CDR1 MGHRA and CDR2 YSYEKL. The CDR3 protein is CASSQGISYEQYF. Here the CDR3 DNA reads TGCGCCAGCAGCCAAGGGATAAGCTACGAGCAGTACTTC.

V usage is TRBV20-1 and J usage is TRBJ2-4; no definite D call. The germline V gene has CDR1 DFQATT and CDR2 SNEGSKA (reference sequence). The V and J ends lost 3 bases and 1 base respectively, with 13 bases between them. The CDR3 is made up of 15 amino acids. CDR3 protein: CSASNLQDAKNIQYF. CDR3 in DNA: TGCAGTGCTAGCAACCTTCAGGATGCCAAAAACATTCAGTACTTC.

The chain is built from TRBV3-1 and TRBJ2-2; a weak D match, TRBD2 (5 bases). Between the trimmed V and J ends, which lost 0 bases and 6 bases, there was a span of 11 bases. The CDR3 is 15 amino acids. Looked up from germline, CDR1 is LGHDT and CDR2 is YNNKEL (reference sequence). CDR3 loop: CASSQDNAGAGELFF. As DNA, the CDR3 is TGTGCCAGCAGCCAAGATAATGCCGGGGCCGGGGAGCTGTTTTTT.

Details on this clonotype: A read error may be the cause here, since a much bigger clone is one base away. CDR3 bases: TGTGCCAGCAGTCTCCTGGACCGCGGGCAGTACTTC. Residues: CASSLLDRGQYF. This chain links TRBV12-3 or TRBV12-4 with TRBJ2-4; possibly TRBD2 for D (5 bases). V shed 5 bases and J shed 13 bases, with 15 bases lying between them. The CDR3 covers 12 residues.

The chain has TRBV7-6 and TRBJ2-1; 11 positions agree with TRBD2. V lost 3 bases to trimming and J lost 1 base; unmatched junction nucleotides: 11. Germline CDR1 and CDR2: SGHVS and FNYEAQ. The CDR3 spans 19 residues. The CDR3 loop reads CASSLGPSGRPPSYNEQFF. For the CDR3, the DNA is TGTGCCAGCAGCTTGGGCCCTAGCGGGAGGCCTCCATCCTACAATGAGCAGTTCTTC.

The rearrangement links TRBV5-1 to TRBJ1-1; a possible D gene is TRBD1 (6 bases). The CDR3 is 15 amino acids. CDR1 SGHRS and CDR2 YFSETQ come from the germline V gene. The germline V and J ends were trimmed by 0 bases and 2 bases, with 11 bases remaining between them. The CDR3 DNA reads TGCGCCAGCAGCTTGGGTATTGGGGGCAACACTGAAGCTTTCTTT. This gives the protein CASSLGIGGNTEAFF. Complete variable domain (other parts from reference TRBV5-1 and TRBJ1-1): KAGVTQTPRYLIKTRGQQVTLSCSPISGHRSVSWYQQTPGQGLQFLFEYFSETQRNKGNFPGRFSGRQFSNSRSEMNVSTLELGDSALYLCASSLGIGGNTEAFFGQGTRLTVV.

For this clonotype: A much larger clone differs from this one at a single base, so this may be a read error. The rearrangement joins TRBV12-3 or TRBV12-4 to TRBJ1-5; possibly TRBD1 for D (5 bases). The length of the CDR3 is 13 residues. V lost 6 bases, J lost 7 bases, and 13 bases lay in between. DNA for the CDR3: TGTGCCAGCAGGTTGACGCAGGGCCAGCCCCAGCATTTT. This codes for CASRLTQGQPQHF.

Comment on this clonotype: A read error is possible here, since a much larger clone lies one base away. This chain connects TRBV12-3 or TRBV12-4 to TRBJ2-7; TRBD2 aligns across 11 bases. V lost 4 bases to trimming and J lost 4 bases; unmatched junction nucleotides: 6. The CDR3 spans 15 residues. Here the CDR3 DNA reads TGTGCCAGCAGTTCTCAGTCTAGCGGGAGGTACGAGCAGTACTTC. It specifies CASSSQSSGRYEQYF.

This clonotype occurred many times. The chain is built from TRBV28 and TRBJ2-5; D possibly uses TRBD1 or TRBD2 (6 bases each). V was pared by 2 bases and J by 1 base, with 11 bases between. This CDR3 has 15 residues. The germline V gene has CDR1 MDHEN and CDR2 SYDVKM. CDR3: CASSLRGTIQETQYF. For the CDR3, the DNA is TGTGCCAGCAGTTTACGGGGGACAATCCAAGAGACCCAGTACTTC.

In regard to this clonotype: At one end the junction does not follow the germline gene, possibly because of a read error. The chain combines TRBV7-9 with TRBJ2-1, with 11 positions matching TRBD2. Germline CDR1 and CDR2: SEHNR and FQNEAQ (reference sequence). This CDR3 contains 18 residues. CDR3 residues: CASSSDPTSGGHTGELFF. The CDR3 region has the DNA TGTGCCAGCAGCTCCGACCCCACTAGCGGGGGCCACACCGGGGAGCTGTTCTTC.

There are a few counts of this clonotype. The rearrangement uses TRBV7-9 and TRBJ2-3; D may correspond to TRBD1 or TRBD2 (5 bases each). Germline values: CDR1 SEHNR, CDR2 FQNEAQ (reference sequence). V lost 7 bases and J lost 4, with 18 bases in between. The CDR3 spans 15 residues. The CDR3 loop reads CASTIRDRSSDTQYF. The CDR3, as DNA: TGTGCCAGCACAATCCGGGACCGGAGCTCAGATACGCAGTATTTT.

This clonotype was counted ten times or more. This chain joins TRBV12-3 or TRBV12-4 and TRBJ1-2, with D perhaps matching TRBD1 (5 bases). The V end was cut by 9 bases, the J end by 5 bases, with 10 bases between. CDR3 length: 11 residues. The CDR3 sequence is CASSRGYGYTF. The DNA of the CDR3 is TGTGCCAGTTCCCGGGGGTATGGCTACACCTTC.

This chain uses TRBV12-3 or TRBV12-4 with TRBJ2-2; no reliable D call. Trimming pared 3 bases from V and 10 bases from J, leaving 9 bases between. CDR3 size: 12 residues. CDR3 in DNA: TGTGCCAGCAGTTTTTGGAGAACGGAGCTGTTTTTT. Encoded protein: CASSFWRTELFF.